This TCR beta chain derives from a study of blood T cell repertoires in COVID-19. Study details: Samples taken during acute and convalescent COVID-19 were collected in the United States, Italy and Spain. The analysed material was cDNA or gDNA that came from T cells, B-cell-depleted T cells, or PBMCs.

Source study methods: Amplified reference gene primers provided the basis for estimating nucleated cell counts. Some clones are missing from TCRdb's copy, which holds only in-frame ones; the method was immunoSEQ multiplex PCR. From that table come the V and J calls and clone size; the DNA was used to work out D and trimming. The sample consists of some 100,000 clones, 70% to 90% of them appearing once. V shed 4 bases, J shed 2 bases, and the junction held 5 bases outside the gene matches. Germline CDR1 KGHDR, CDR2 SFDVKD. The CDR3 consists of 15 residues. The sequencing sample was made of peripheral blood. The rearrangement uses TRBV24-1 and TRBJ2-3; 7 nucleotides align to TRBD1. This receptor was obtained from an older man who had recovered from COVID-19. The CDR3 nucleotides read TGTGCCACCAGTGAGAGAGGACAGGTCACAGATACGCAGTATTTT. This translates into CATSERGQVTDTQYF.